A selection of T cell receptor beta chains follows, all from one sample in a study of blood T cells in healthy people across ages. TCRdb analysed the 5' RACE reads with MiXCR anew, one entry per CDR3 protein. The sample holds fewer than 800,000 distinct CDR3 sequences, about 25% seen once. A further study also used this sample, focusing on T cells of mothers and their children.

The material sequenced was blood. The receptors derive from a boy aged 10-17 years in good health. Both conserved end residues are part of each CDR3. A D gene is named only where the DNA matches it firmly. The size field is filled for only some rows; it gives once, few, many or a size class.

>12|TRBJ1-2|TRBV20-1|few|.
TGCAGTGCGCGGACGGGGCGGGATGGCTACACCTTC
CSARTGRDGYTF
>17|TRBJ2-6|TRBV12-3/TRBV12-4|.|TRBD1
TGTGCCAGCAGTTTGGCAGGGGGCCACTCTGGGGCCAACGTCCTGACTTTC
CASSLAGGHSGANVLTF
>16|TRBJ2-7|TRBV28|.|TRBD2
TGTGCCAGCAGTTTTTGGCGGGAGGCGGGTCAAGACGAGCAGTACTTC
CASSFWREAGQDEQYF
>16|TRBJ1-6|TRBV11-2|few|.
TGTGCCAGCAGCTTAGAAGGGCCAGTACTTAACTCACCCCTCCACTTT
CASSLEGPVLNSPLHF
>16|TRBJ2-7|TRBV3-1|few|.
TGCGCCAGCAGCCAAGAAAGACCCCCGCGGGCCTACGAGCAGTACTTC
CASSQERPPRAYEQYF
>17|TRBJ2-7|TRBV5-6|.|TRBD2
TGTGCCAGCAGCCTCGACGGCGGGAGAGTAGAGCCCTACGAGCAGTACTTC
CASSLDGGRVEPYEQYF
>11|TRBJ1-2|TRBV20-1|.|.
TGCAGTGCTAGAGATATGGGTGGCTACACCTTC
CSARDMGGYTF
>14|TRBJ2-5|TRBV20-1|few|TRBD2
TGCAGTGCTAAGGGCGGGGGGGGTCAAGAGACCCAGTACTTC
CSAKGGGGQETQYF
>15|TRBJ2-7|TRBV2|few|TRBD2
TGTGCCAGCAGTGAACGTAGCGGGACTCTGGGAGAGCAGTACTTC
CASSERSGTLGEQYF
>17|TRBJ1-1|TRBV28|.|TRBD1
TGTGCCAGCAGTTCCCGGGGACAGGGGTACCCGAACACTGAAGCTTTCTTT
CASSSRGQGYPNTEAFF
>15|TRBJ2-7|TRBV7-9|few|.
TGTGCCAGCAGCTTAGATCGGGAGCTCTCCTACGAGCAGTACTTC
CASSLDRELSYEQYF
>11|TRBJ2-7|TRBV15|.|.
TGTGCCACCAGCAGTGGCTACGAGCAGTACTTC
CATSSGYEQYF